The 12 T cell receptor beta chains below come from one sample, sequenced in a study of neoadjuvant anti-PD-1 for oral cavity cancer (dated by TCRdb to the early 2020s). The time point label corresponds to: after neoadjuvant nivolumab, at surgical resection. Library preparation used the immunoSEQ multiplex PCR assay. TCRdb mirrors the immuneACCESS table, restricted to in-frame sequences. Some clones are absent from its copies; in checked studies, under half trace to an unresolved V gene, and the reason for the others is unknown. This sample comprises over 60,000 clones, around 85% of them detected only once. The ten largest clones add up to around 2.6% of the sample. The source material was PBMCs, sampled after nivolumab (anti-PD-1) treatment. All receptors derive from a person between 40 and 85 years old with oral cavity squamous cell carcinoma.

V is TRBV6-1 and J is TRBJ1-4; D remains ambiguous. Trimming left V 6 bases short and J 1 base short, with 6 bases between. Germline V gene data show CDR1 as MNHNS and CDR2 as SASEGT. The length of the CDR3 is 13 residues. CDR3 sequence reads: CASRYVTNEKLFF. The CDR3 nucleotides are TGTGCCAGCAGATACGTAACTAATGAAAAACTGTTTTTT.

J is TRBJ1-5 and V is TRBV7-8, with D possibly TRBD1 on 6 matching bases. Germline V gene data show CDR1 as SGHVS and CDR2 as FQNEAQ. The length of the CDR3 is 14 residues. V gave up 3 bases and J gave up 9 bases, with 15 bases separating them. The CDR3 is CASSLTGRRGPQHF. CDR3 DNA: TGTGCCAGCAGCTTGACAGGACGCCGGGGGCCCCAGCATTTT. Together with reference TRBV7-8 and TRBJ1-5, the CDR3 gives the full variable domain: GAGVSQSPRYKVAKRGQDVALRCDPISGHVSLFWYQQALGQGPEFLTYFQNEAQLDKSGLPSDRFFAERPEGSVSTLKIQRTQQEDSAVYLCASSLTGRRGPQHFGDGTRLSIL.

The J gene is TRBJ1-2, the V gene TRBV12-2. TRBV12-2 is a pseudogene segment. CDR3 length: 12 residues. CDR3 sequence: CASRFSNYGYTF. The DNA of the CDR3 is TGTGCAAGTCGCTTTTCTAACTATGGCTACACCTTC.

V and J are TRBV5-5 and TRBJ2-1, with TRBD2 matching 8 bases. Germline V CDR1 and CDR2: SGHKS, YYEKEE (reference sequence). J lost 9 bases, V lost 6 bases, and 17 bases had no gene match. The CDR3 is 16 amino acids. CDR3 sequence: CASNTNPGGGPSEQFF. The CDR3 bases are TGTGCCAGCAACACAAACCCGGGCGGGGGGCCGAGTGAGCAGTTCTTC. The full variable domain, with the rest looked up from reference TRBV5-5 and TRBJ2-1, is DAGVTQSPTHLIKTRGQQVTLRCSPISGHKSVSWYQQVLGQGPQFIFQYYEKEERGRGNFPDRFSARQFPNYSSELNVNALLLGDSALYLCASNTNPGGGPSEQFFGPGTRLTVL.

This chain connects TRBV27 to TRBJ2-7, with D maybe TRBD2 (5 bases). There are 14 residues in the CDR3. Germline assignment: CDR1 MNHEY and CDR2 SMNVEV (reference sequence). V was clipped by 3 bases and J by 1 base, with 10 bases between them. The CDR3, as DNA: TGTGCCAGCAGTTTTGGCTCGGGATCCTACGAGCAGTACTTC. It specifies CASSFGSGSYEQYF.

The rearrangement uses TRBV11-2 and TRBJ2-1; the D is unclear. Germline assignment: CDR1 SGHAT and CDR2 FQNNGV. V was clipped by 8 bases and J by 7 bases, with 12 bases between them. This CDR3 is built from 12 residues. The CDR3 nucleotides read TGTGCCAGCCTCCCGGGTAGAAATGAGCAGTTCTTC. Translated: CASLPGRNEQFF.

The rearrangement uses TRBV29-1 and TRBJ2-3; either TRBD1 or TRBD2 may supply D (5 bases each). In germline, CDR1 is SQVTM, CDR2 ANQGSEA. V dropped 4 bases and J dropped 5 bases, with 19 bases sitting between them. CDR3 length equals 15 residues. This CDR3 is CSVAAGTLERDTQYF. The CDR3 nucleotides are TGCAGCGTTGCCGCAGGGACCCTGGAGCGAGATACGCAGTATTTT.

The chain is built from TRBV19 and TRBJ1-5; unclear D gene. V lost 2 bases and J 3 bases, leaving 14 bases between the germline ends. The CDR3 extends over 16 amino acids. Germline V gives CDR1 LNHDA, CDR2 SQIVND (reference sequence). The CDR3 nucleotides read TGTGCCAGTAGTATAAAAATTGCGGGGTACAATCAGCCCCAGCATTTT. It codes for CASSIKIAGYNQPQHF.

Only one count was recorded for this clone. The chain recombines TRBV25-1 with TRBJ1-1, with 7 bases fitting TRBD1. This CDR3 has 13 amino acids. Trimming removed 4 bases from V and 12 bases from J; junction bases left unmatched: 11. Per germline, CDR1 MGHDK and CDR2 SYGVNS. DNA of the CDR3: TGTGCCAGCAGTGTTACCGGGACAGTGCAGACTTTCTTT. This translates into CASSVTGTVQTFF.

This CDR3 reads CASSQTGPGVEAFF. For the CDR3, the DNA is TGTGCCAGCAGTCAGACAGGGCCCGGGGTGGAAGCTTTCTTT. This rearrangement joins TRBV6-5 to TRBJ1-1; 7 bases are shared with TRBD1. This CDR3 has 14 residues. Germline CDR1 MNHEY, CDR2 SVGAGI. The V and J ends lost 5 bases and 8 bases, in that order; junction bases with no gene match: 11.

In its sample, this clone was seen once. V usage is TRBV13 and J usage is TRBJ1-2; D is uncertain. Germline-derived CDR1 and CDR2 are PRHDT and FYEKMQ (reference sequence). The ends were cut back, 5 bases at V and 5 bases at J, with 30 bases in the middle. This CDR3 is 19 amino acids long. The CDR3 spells CASSPDGESWLNLAYGYTF. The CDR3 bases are TGTGCCAGCAGCCCGGACGGGGAGTCCTGGCTGAACCTCGCGTATGGCTACACCTTC.

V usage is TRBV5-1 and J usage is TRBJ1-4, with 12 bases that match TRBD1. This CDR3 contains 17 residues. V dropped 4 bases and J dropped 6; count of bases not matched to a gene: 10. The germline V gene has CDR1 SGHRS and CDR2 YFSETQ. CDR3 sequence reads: CASSRGQGAGLDEKLFF. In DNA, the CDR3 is TGCGCCAGCAGCCGGGGACAGGGGGCCGGCCTGGATGAAAAACTGTTTTTT.